This is a list of T cell receptor beta chains from one sample in a study of somatic mutations in cytotoxic T cells in rheumatoid arthritis. TCRdb keeps only in-frame clones here, not all; method: immunoSEQ multiplex PCR. The table lists some 2,400 clones, 80% to 85% of them singletons. Sequences were obtained from CD8+ T cells sorted from blood. These receptors all stem from a man aged 60 to 69 with rheumatoid arthritis. Each CDR3 is given with its conserved first and last residue. Each record gives: clone size, J gene, CDR3 length, V gene, CDR3 protein. Some rows have no size entry. The others give once, few or many, or a class for an expanded clone.

abundance: NA
j_gene: TRBJ1-1
len: 13
v_gene: TRBV7-9
CDR3aa: CASSSTRNTEAFF

abundance: NA
j_gene: TRBJ2-7
len: 13
v_gene: TRBV5-4
CDR3aa: CASSFSGAHEQYF

abundance: NA
j_gene: TRBJ1-2
len: 13
v_gene: TRBV7-2
CDR3aa: CASSDRREEGYTF

abundance: once
j_gene: TRBJ2-5
len: 17
v_gene: TRBV7-2
CDR3aa: CASSPWSPLSVVETQYF

abundance: NA
j_gene: TRBJ2-3
len: 15
v_gene: TRBV6-5
CDR3aa: CASRKVAGAADTQYF

abundance: NA
j_gene: NA
len: 15
v_gene: TRBV7-9
CDR3aa: CASSSTRPISYEQYF

abundance: NA
j_gene: TRBJ2-5
len: 15
v_gene: TRBV2
CDR3aa: CASSELRSRGETQYF

abundance: NA
j_gene: TRBJ1-1
len: 18
v_gene: TRBV7-3
CDR3aa: CASSPTPGTNTFATEAFF

abundance: NA
j_gene: TRBJ2-7
len: 13
v_gene: TRBV2
CDR3aa: CATALGQGYEQYF

abundance: NA
j_gene: TRBJ2-2
len: 16
v_gene: TRBV13
CDR3aa: CASSLRTWAGTGELFF

abundance: NA
j_gene: TRBJ2-2
len: 15
v_gene: TRBV9
CDR3aa: CASSVGGANTGELFF

abundance: NA
j_gene: TRBJ2-7
len: 11
v_gene: TRBV7-6
CDR3aa: CASHPGKEQYF

abundance: NA
j_gene: TRBJ2-1
len: 14
v_gene: TRBV27
CDR3aa: CASTTLQGRHEQFF

abundance: once
j_gene: TRBJ1-1
len: 13
v_gene: TRBV11-1
CDR3aa: CASSLNQNTEAFF

abundance: NA
j_gene: TRBJ2-4
len: 17
v_gene: TRBV7-9
CDR3aa: CASSLDLQGQAKNIQYF

abundance: NA
j_gene: TRBJ1-2
len: 18
v_gene: TRBV13
CDR3aa: CASSLVPGGTGANYGYTF

abundance: NA
j_gene: TRBJ2-1
len: 13
v_gene: TRBV10-3
CDR3aa: CAMASGNYNEQFF

abundance: NA
j_gene: TRBJ2-5
len: 16
v_gene: TRBV11-2
CDR3aa: CASSSRQDRYQETQYF

abundance: NA
j_gene: TRBJ2-7
len: 17
v_gene: TRBV7-9
CDR3aa: CASSLLLGQGITYEQYF

abundance: NA
j_gene: TRBJ2-1
len: 16
v_gene: TRBV5-1
CDR3aa: CASSGGGGGPYNEQFF

abundance: NA
j_gene: TRBJ1-2
len: 14
v_gene: TRBV12-5
CDR3aa: CASGATGVNYGYTF

abundance: NA
j_gene: TRBJ2-4
len: 16
v_gene: TRBV2
CDR3aa: CASRVDRGGAKNIQYF

abundance: NA
j_gene: TRBJ2-3
len: 15
v_gene: TRBV19
CDR3aa: CASSISGGEADTQYF

abundance: NA
j_gene: TRBJ2-7
len: 15
v_gene: TRBV7-3
CDR3aa: CASSLTGGGSVEQYF

abundance: once
j_gene: TRBJ2-2
len: 17
v_gene: TRBV5-4
CDR3aa: CASSLEGGGSNTGELFF

abundance: few
j_gene: TRBJ2-2
len: 14
v_gene: TRBV25-1
CDR3aa: CASSSNRESGELFF

abundance: NA
j_gene: TRBJ2-7
len: 14
v_gene: TRBV2
CDR3aa: CASRDRDSKVEQYF

abundance: NA
j_gene: TRBJ1-5
len: 15
v_gene: TRBV5-5
CDR3aa: CASSPDSNGHQPQHF

abundance: NA
j_gene: TRBJ1-5
len: 15
v_gene: TRBV6-5
CDR3aa: CASTSRSQGSQPQHF

abundance: once
j_gene: TRBJ1-2
len: 14
v_gene: TRBV27
CDR3aa: CASSLSSANYGYTF

abundance: few
j_gene: TRBJ2-1
len: 17
v_gene: TRBV27
CDR3aa: CASSLVTASGAYNEQFF

abundance: NA
j_gene: TRBJ1-6
len: 15
v_gene: TRBV4-3
CDR3aa: CASSQDRGNNSPLHF

abundance: few
j_gene: TRBJ1-4
len: 13
v_gene: TRBV4-1
CDR3aa: CASTGQANEKLFF

abundance: NA
j_gene: TRBJ2-1
len: 15
v_gene: TRBV28
CDR3aa: CASSFLRQSYNEQFF

abundance: NA
j_gene: TRBJ2-7
len: 14
v_gene: TRBV5-8
CDR3aa: CASSPYSGTVEQYF

abundance: few
j_gene: TRBJ1-1
len: 14
v_gene: TRBV4-1
CDR3aa: CASSQALRQFEAFF

abundance: NA
j_gene: TRBJ2-7
len: 14
v_gene: TRBV27
CDR3aa: CASSTGLAENEQYF

abundance: few
j_gene: TRBJ2-7
len: 14
v_gene: TRBV27
CDR3aa: CASSSNQGSYEQYF

abundance: NA
j_gene: TRBJ2-1
len: 14
v_gene: TRBV7-9
CDR3aa: CASRSGQGYNEQFF

abundance: NA
j_gene: TRBJ2-3
len: 12
v_gene: TRBV25-1
CDR3aa: CASSGQRDTQYF

abundance: NA
j_gene: TRBJ2-1
len: 14
v_gene: TRBV6-5
CDR3aa: CASSEGRLYNEQFF

abundance: NA
j_gene: TRBJ2-1
len: 15
v_gene: TRBV6-5
CDR3aa: CASRLAAVSYNEQFF

abundance: NA
j_gene: TRBJ2-3
len: 14
v_gene: TRBV7-3
CDR3aa: CASSLDHTTDTQYF

abundance: NA
j_gene: TRBJ2-1
len: 14
v_gene: TRBV27
CDR3aa: CASGYGGARNEQFF

abundance: NA
j_gene: TRBJ1-6
len: 13
v_gene: TRBV2
CDR3aa: CASSEDTNYPLHF

abundance: NA
j_gene: TRBJ2-2
len: 15
v_gene: TRBV6-5
CDR3aa: CASTFWTGYTGELFF

abundance: NA
j_gene: TRBJ1-2
len: 13
v_gene: TRBV11-3
CDR3aa: CASSLIGTDGYTF

abundance: once
j_gene: TRBJ2-6
len: 17
v_gene: TRBV15
CDR3aa: CATSRWEGGSGANVLTF